This T cell receptor (beta chain) derives from a study of shared T cell receptors in the human thymus. TCRdb's table, derived via immunoSEQ multiplex PCR, lists solely in-frame clones and lacks some. Here the sample spans some 700,000 clones, around 87% being singletons. The germline CDR1 and CDR2 sequences are SQVTM and ANQGSEA. Germline trimming cut 0 bases from V and 4 bases from J; bases unmatched to any gene: 21. The CDR3 covers 21 residues. These data are also associated with another study on human thymus T cells. That source adds: Thymic and blood repertoires appeared to show biased V and J gene usage. Related reports documented highly overlapping thymic repertoires among unrelated individuals.

The origin of this receptor is a boy under three years old with a congenital heart defect. The V call is TRBV29-1, the J call TRBJ2-1; 10 bases fit TRBD2. Sequenced sample: thymocytes. CDR3 bases: TGCAGCGTTGAAGATCCGGCGCAGGGCCTAGCGGGAGATGGGCTTTACAATGAGCAGTTCTTC. This gives the protein CSVEDPAQGLAGDGLYNEQFF.